This T cell receptor beta chain emerged from a study of blood T cell repertoires in COVID-19. On the study more broadly: Italy, Spain and the United States were the sources of the convalescent and acute COVID-19 samples.

The CDR3 is 13 amino acids. V shed 4 bases, J shed 3 bases, and the junction held 3 bases outside the gene matches. Germline assignment: CDR1 SGHAT and CDR2 FQDESV (reference sequence). Original analysis: Amplification of reference gene primers was used by the study to estimate nucleated cell counts. Method: immunoSEQ multiplex PCR; TCRdb's copy keeps in-frame clones and lacks some. The V and J calls and clone size are taken from that table; D and trimming were inferred from the DNA. The sample holds roughly 120,000 clones, approximately 90% seen once. This clone was counted a few times. This TCR came from a woman in her forties or fifties with acute or convalescent COVID-19. The material sequenced was peripheral blood. J is TRBJ2-7 and V is TRBV11-1; 7 nucleotides match TRBD2. For the CDR3, the DNA is TGTGCCAGCAGCTCCAGGACTAGCTACGAGCAGTACTTC. This gives the protein CASSSRTSYEQYF. The whole variable domain, remainder taken from reference TRBV11-1 and TRBJ2-7, is EAEVAQSPRYKITEKSQAVAFWCDPISGHATLYWYRQILGQGPELLVQFQDESVVDDSQLPKDRFSAERLKGVDSTLKIQPAELGDSAMYLCASSSRTSYEQYFGPGTRLTVT.